These T cell receptor beta chains were read from a single sample in a study of PD-1 blockade in classical Hodgkin lymphoma. Sequencing was performed with immunoSEQ multiplex PCR; in TCRdb, only in-frame clones are kept and a portion is missing. Of roughly 90,000 clones detected, approximately 83% appear once; the ten largest clones hold 15% to 20%. The sequences come from peripheral blood mononuclear cells (PBMCs), collected before the fourth cycle of nivolumab. These receptors all stem from a human donor with classical Hodgkin lymphoma. Both conserved end residues are part of each CDR3.

v_gene: TRBV9; j_gene: TRBJ1-1; CDR3aa: CASSVSLGGMNTEAFF
v_gene: TRBV27; j_gene: TRBJ1-1; CDR3aa: CASSMRGVNTEAFF
v_gene: TRBV12-2; j_gene: TRBJ1-5; CDR3aa: CASRLAGRQGPGNQPQHF
v_gene: TRBV7-9; j_gene: TRBJ1-1; CDR3aa: CASSFPEKGNTEAFF
v_gene: TRBV5-4; j_gene: TRBJ2-7; CDR3aa: CASSSLVAGERDEQYF
v_gene: TRBV19; j_gene: TRBJ1-2; CDR3aa: CASRDRGQYYGYTF
v_gene: TRBV7-8; j_gene: TRBJ2-2; CDR3aa: CATGQPTSAGTGELFF
v_gene: TRBV7-8; j_gene: TRBJ1-3; CDR3aa: CASSRRQDPSGNTIYF
v_gene: TRBV4-2; j_gene: TRBJ1-5; CDR3aa: CASSQDGGQAGQDQPQHF
v_gene: TRBV19; j_gene: TRBJ2-7; CDR3aa: CASSRTGSYEQYF
v_gene: TRBV2; j_gene: TRBJ2-7; CDR3aa: CASTGRPSYEQYF
v_gene: TRBV28; j_gene: TRBJ1-4; CDR3aa: CASSLEVDEKLFF
v_gene: TRBV6-6; j_gene: TRBJ1-2; CDR3aa: CASNPQGLANYGYTF
v_gene: TRBV29-1; j_gene: TRBJ2-5; CDR3aa: CSVGEYQETQYF
v_gene: TRBV10-3; j_gene: TRBJ1-3; CDR3aa: CAIGDPPRGGNTIYF
v_gene: TRBV21-1; j_gene: TRBJ2-7; CDR3aa: CASSKMASVKPKDEQYF
v_gene: TRBV13; j_gene: TRBJ2-7; CDR3aa: CASSLGQLPYEQYF
v_gene: TRBV6-1; j_gene: TRBJ2-3; CDR3aa: CASSVAEQRRTDTQYF
v_gene: TRBV5-1; j_gene: TRBJ1-5; CDR3aa: CASSLYGGERSQHF
v_gene: TRBV7-8; j_gene: TRBJ2-3; CDR3aa: CASSLASDTQYF
v_gene: TRBV2; j_gene: TRBJ2-5; CDR3aa: CASNRGAQTQYF
v_gene: TRBV7-2; j_gene: TRBJ2-7; CDR3aa: CASSLGMAIAGGSYEQYF
v_gene: TRBV5-3; j_gene: TRBJ2-5; CDR3aa: CARSAFRRPKEKTQYF
v_gene: TRBV27; j_gene: TRBJ2-7; CDR3aa: CASSSIGLAGWYEQYF
v_gene: TRBV5-1; j_gene: TRBJ1-4; CDR3aa: CASSLAGAQTKEILFF
v_gene: TRBV11-1; j_gene: TRBJ2-7; CDR3aa: CASSSQGSGSYEQYF
v_gene: TRBV28; j_gene: TRBJ2-3; CDR3aa: CASSLYQGGRSDTQYF
v_gene: TRBV6-5; j_gene: TRBJ1-5; CDR3aa: CASRPPGGQNQPQHF
v_gene: TRBV15; j_gene: TRBJ2-1; CDR3aa: CATSRDRRSNSYNEQFF
v_gene: TRBV19; j_gene: TRBJ1-3; CDR3aa: CASSLRTGLSGNTIYF
v_gene: TRBV30; j_gene: TRBJ2-7; CDR3aa: CAWALSYEQYF
v_gene: TRBV9; j_gene: TRBJ2-2; CDR3aa: CASSVGNGGELFF
v_gene: TRBV6-6; j_gene: TRBJ1-2; CDR3aa: CASSHPRLRGEQGYTF
v_gene: TRBV10-3; j_gene: TRBJ2-7; CDR3aa: CAISEQGGGYEQYF
v_gene: TRBV14; j_gene: TRBJ2-7; CDR3aa: CASSLPGLTYEQYF
v_gene: TRBV2; j_gene: TRBJ2-5; CDR3aa: CASRKQAGAETQYF
v_gene: TRBV19; j_gene: TRBJ2-7; CDR3aa: CASSSGQPYEQYF
v_gene: TRBV7-6; j_gene: TRBJ1-3; CDR3aa: CASSLTPQTGISGNTIYF
v_gene: TRBV30; j_gene: TRBJ2-7; CDR3aa: CAWSVAGSPIYEQYF
v_gene: TRBV25-1; j_gene: TRBJ2-7; CDR3aa: CASSAKGTRLYEQYF
v_gene: TRBV23-1; j_gene: TRBJ2-5; CDR3aa: CASSQSGGKTQYF
v_gene: TRBV28; j_gene: TRBJ2-7; CDR3aa: CASSSGTTQNEQYF
v_gene: TRBV2; j_gene: TRBJ1-4; CDR3aa: CAKRQGSNEKLFF
v_gene: TRBV30; j_gene: TRBJ2-6; CDR3aa: CAWSPDRVGSGANVLTF